The table lists the clone carrying this TCR beta chain with a few counts. Its specificity is not known. This sample is part of a study of T-cell reconstitution after alpha-beta-depleted transplantation in children. Study-level findings and limits: Newly produced T cells mostly accounted for T-cell counts and diversity one year post-transplant. Surviving recipient T cells and intrathymic progenitors accounted for some patients' high TCRbeta diversity at day 60. Alpha-beta T cells present about two months after transplant were reported to originate from several hundred expanded graft clones.

The CDR3 sequence is 13 residues long. Looked up from germline, CDR1 is DFQATT and CDR2 is SNEGSKA (reference sequence). V lost 7 bases to trimming and J lost 6 bases, with 19 bases between them. TCRbeta library preparation incorporated unique molecular identifiers. TCRdb used MiXCR to reprocess the PCR reads, holding one entry per CDR3 protein. The sample consists of 900,000 or so distinct CDR3 sequences, roughly 16% of them appearing once. The sample consisted of PBMCs, mostly from graft donor cells, taken 360 days after TCRalphabeta/CD19-depleted stem cell transplant. This chain uses TRBV20-1 with TRBJ2-7; D perhaps matches TRBD1 (6 bases). The sequence was obtained from a male patient under 18 who had a stem cell transplant for acute lymphoblastic leukemia, so the T cells may come from the graft donor. The CDR3 protein is CSGTTDSVSEQYF. CDR3 DNA: TGCAGTGGAACGACGGACAGCGTCTCCGAGCAGTACTTC.